This T cell receptor (beta chain) came from a study of blood T cell repertoires in COVID-19 (dated by TCRdb to the early 2020s). With regard to the full study: The collaborator samples originated in the United States, Italy and Spain and spanned the acute and convalescent phases of COVID-19. The samples were drawn from two sources: the first 160 participants of the ongoing ImmuneRACE study, and 1,000 to 1,500 subjects contributed by 6 global collaborators. The repertoires were released in a freely available public database meant as a resource for research on the immune response to SARS-CoV-2. The dataset comprised deeply sampled blood TCRbeta repertoires from subjects exposed to, actively infected with, or recovered from COVID-19. Where available, HLA class I and class II types were obtained from metadata supplied by the sample provider rather than from assay-based typing. Nearly every sample came with metadata listing a de-identified subject ID, COVID-19 status, age in years and sex. The prospective study material was composed of cDNA or gDNA derived from T cells, B-cell-depleted T cells, or PBMCs.

Broad study findings and their caveats: The quantity of clinical and demographic metadata differed by source and by participant and was supplied without curation.

With regard to this clone: It has no known antigen specificity. Qualities for individual bases were not recorded, and no much larger clone is one base off.

In the prospective study, participants were 18 to 89 years old, resided in 24 geographic areas of the United States, and were enrolled through a virtual design. Cohort assignment in the prospective study relied on participant-reported clinical history from a screening survey and a study questionnaire. Recovered participants in ImmuneRACE Cohort 3 were defined as having two consecutive negative NP/OP PCR tests, clearance from a healthcare professional, or resolution of symptoms. In the prospective study, whole blood, serum and a nasopharyngeal or oropharyngeal swab were collected from each participant by mobile phlebotomists. Over a roughly 2-month period, participants in the prospective study had the option of providing additional blood draws and questionnaires. Before DNA extraction, blood samples from the prospective study were shipped at room temperature or frozen. TCRbeta CDR3 regions were amplified from genomic DNA by means of the immunoSEQ Assay, a bias-controlled multiplex PCR. In the original analysis: The number of nucleated cells in each sample was estimated by amplification of reference gene primers within the assay. Sequence reads were collapsed and filtered to measure the absolute abundance of every unique TCRbeta CDR3 rearrangement. For each sample, productive Simpson clonality was calculated as the square root of Simpson's diversity index across productive rearrangements. The table was pulled from immuneACCESS by TCRdb, which kept in-frame rearrangements only. Such tables lose some clones; where checked, under half of the loss comes from unresolved V genes, and the rest has no known cause. The V and J calls and clone size were taken over from that table, and D and trimming were inferred from the DNA. The sample data list approximately 440,000 clones, and 90% of these were observed just once. The biggest ten clones account for 0.6% of the sample.

The germline V gene encodes CDR1 SNHLY and CDR2 FYNNEI. Ends trimmed: V by 6 bases, J by 2 bases; bases unmatched to a gene: 8. The CDR3 holds 15 amino acids from the cysteine to the phenylalanine. Only the CDR3 DNA stays, 45 bases, in frame from base 1. What was sequenced was PBMCs or T cells enriched from blood (not recorded which). This receptor chain uses TRBV2 and TRBJ2-5, with TRBD1 matching 8 junction bases. The TCR was taken from a man in his late teens or twenties who had recovered from COVID-19. The CDR3 reads CASRKTGVVQETQYF. The DNA sequence is TGTGCCAGCAGGAAGACAGGGGTCGTACAAGAGACCCAGTACTTC.